The 26 T cell receptor beta chains given below trace back to one sample, sequenced in a study of cytomegalovirus exposure and HLA in healthy donors. Here immunoSEQ multiplex PCR was the method, and the copy in TCRdb shows in-frame clones only, minus some. The sample lists about 120,000 clones, more than 75% occurring once. Sequences were obtained from PBMCs. These receptors were obtained from a woman aged 18-29 years in good health and CMV-seropositive.

The rearrangement uses TRBV19 and TRBJ2-7, with a weak D call TRBD1 (5 bases). The germline gives CDR1 LNHDA, CDR2 SQIVND (reference sequence). V was pared by 6 bases and J by 2 bases, with 8 bases between. CDR3 length: 12 residues. The CDR3 sequence: CASRDKTYEQYF. DNA for the CDR3: TGTGCCAGTAGGGACAAGACCTACGAGCAGTACTTC.

The rearrangement links TRBV10-3 to TRBJ2-5; 9 bases align to TRBD1. Germline values: CDR1 ENHRY, CDR2 SYGVKD. This CDR3 contains 14 residues. V lost 2 bases, J lost 7 bases, and 5 bases stayed unmatched. In DNA, the CDR3 is TGTGCCATCAGTGAGACAGGGGGCGCGGGGACCCAGTACTTC. Translated: CAISETGGAGTQYF.

The chain's CDR3 is CASSAQDLNTEAFF. The CDR3 nucleotides are TGTGCCAGCAGTGCCCAGGATCTGAACACTGAAGCTTTCTTT. V gene TRBV6-1 combines with J gene TRBJ1-1; no clear D gene. The CDR3 is 14 amino acids. The germline V gene has CDR1 MNHNS and CDR2 SASEGT. V was pared by 4 bases and J by 0 bases, with 9 bases between.

V gene TRBV7-8 combines with J gene TRBJ2-3; 9 bases are shared with TRBD2. In germline, CDR1 is SGHVS, CDR2 FQNEAQ. The trim removed 5 bases at V and 6 bases at J, leaving 12 bases unmatched. The CDR3 totals 16 residues. This CDR3 is CASSLKGGRGADTQYF. Here the CDR3 DNA reads TGTGCCAGCAGCCTTAAGGGCGGGAGGGGGGCGGATACGCAGTATTTT.

The chain links TRBV19 to TRBJ1-1; a weak D match, TRBD1 (5 bases). The CDR3 totals 13 residues. Germline assignment: CDR1 LNHDA and CDR2 SQIVND (reference sequence). V dropped 5 bases and J dropped 7 bases, with 14 bases sitting between them. In DNA form, the CDR3 reads TGTGCCAGTAGTCGCGACAGTTGGGTTGAAGCTTTCTTT. It codes for CASSRDSWVEAFF.

V is TRBV11-2 and J is TRBJ2-1; TRBD2 might be the D (7 bases). V gave up 6 bases and J gave up 8 bases, with 11 bases separating them. The CDR3 covers 12 residues. The germline gives CDR1 SGHAT, CDR2 FQNNGV. DNA for the CDR3: TGTGCCAGCAGAGGGGGGGCGGATGAGCAGTTCTTC. Its translation: CASRGGADEQFF. Filled out from reference TRBV11-2 and TRBJ2-1, the complete variable domain reads EAGVAQSPRYKIIEKRQSVAFWCNPISGHATLYWYQQILGQGPKLLIQFQNNGVVDDSQLPKDRFSAERLKGVDSTLKIQPAKLEDSAVYLCASRGGADEQFFGPGTRLTVL.

This chain connects TRBV2 to TRBJ1-2; 7 bases match TRBD1. The CDR3 length is 13 residues. V lost 6 bases and J lost 5; bases outside the gene matches: 6. Germline-derived CDR1 and CDR2 are SNHLY and FYNNEI. The CDR3 protein is CASRIQGTYGYTF. CDR3 bases: TGTGCCAGCAGGATACAGGGGACGTATGGCTACACCTTC.

This chain uses TRBV5-4 with TRBJ1-1; 10 bases match TRBD1. In germline, CDR1 is SGHNT, CDR2 YYREEE (reference sequence). This CDR3 region has 15 residues. J lost 4 bases, V lost 4 bases, and 7 bases had no gene match. CDR3: CASSAGQGLGTEAFF. The CDR3 nucleotides are TGTGCCAGCAGCGCGGGACAGGGGTTAGGCACTGAAGCTTTCTTT.

The chain links TRBV18 to TRBJ1-2; D uncertain. The CDR3 has 16 amino acids. V was cut by 3 bases and J by 3 bases, with 17 bases left in between. Germline CDR1 KGHSH, CDR2 LQKENI. DNA of the CDR3: TGTGCCAGCTCACCTACCAACGGCGGAGTATACTATGGCTACACCTTC. This translates into CASSPTNGGVYYGYTF.

The chain uses TRBV2 and TRBJ1-1; D is possibly TRBD1 (5 bases). With 6 bases removed from V and 3 bases from J, the gap between germline ends came to 14 bases. Germline-derived CDR1 and CDR2 are SNHLY and FYNNEI. CDR3 length equals 14 residues. The CDR3 coding sequence is TGTGCCAGCAGAAAACGGGGGGGGTACACTGAAGCTTTCTTT. Translation gives CASRKRGGYTEAFF.

The V gene is TRBV9, the J gene TRBJ2-2; D gene ambiguous. The CDR3 runs to 14 residues. With 4 bases removed from V and 0 bases from J, the gap between germline ends came to 7 bases. Germline-derived CDR1 and CDR2 are SGDLS and YYNGEE. The CDR3 here is CASSPRANTGELFF. CDR3 DNA: TGTGCCAGCAGCCCGCGCGCGAACACCGGGGAGCTGTTTTTT. The variable domain in full, completed from reference TRBV9 and TRBJ2-2, reads DSGVTQTPKHLITATGQRVTLRCSPRSGDLSVYWYQQSLDQGLQFLIQYYNGEERAKGNILERFSAQQFPDLHSELNLSSLELGDSALYFCASSPRANTGELFFGEGSRLTVL.

The chain couples TRBV13 to TRBJ1-1, with 8 bases identical to TRBD1. The CDR3 totals 14 residues. V shed 5 bases and J 6 bases; nucleotides not matched to a gene: 8. CDR1 and CDR2 from the germline V gene are PRHDT and FYEKMQ (reference sequence). The CDR3 DNA sequence: TGTGCCAGCAGCAAACGGACAGGGCGCGCTGAAGCTTTCTTT. This encodes CASSKRTGRAEAFF.

The genes are TRBV9 and TRBJ2-3, with 8 bases matching TRBD1. The germline V gene encodes CDR1 SGDLS and CDR2 YYNGEE. CDR3 size: 15 residues. V gave up 2 bases and J gave up 3 bases; unmatched junction bases: 5. This chain's CDR3 is CASSVPGGKTDTQYF. In nucleotides, the CDR3 is TGTGCCAGCAGCGTCCCAGGGGGCAAGACAGATACGCAGTATTTT. Full variable domain (remainder filled in from reference TRBV9 and TRBJ2-3): DSGVTQTPKHLITATGQRVTLRCSPRSGDLSVYWYQQSLDQGLQFLIQYYNGEERAKGNILERFSAQQFPDLHSELNLSSLELGDSALYFCASSVPGGKTDTQYFGPGTRLTVL.

The CDR3 is CAISPGENTEAFF. The CDR3 nucleotides are TGTGCCATCAGTCCAGGGGAAAACACTGAAGCTTTCTTT. The chain uses TRBV10-3 and TRBJ1-1; TRBD1 is a possible D gene (6 bases). The CDR3 totals 13 residues. V was trimmed by 5 bases and J by 2 bases, leaving 9 bases between them. CDR1 and CDR2 from the germline V gene are ENHRY and SYGVKD.

This chain connects TRBV27 to TRBJ1-1; 10 bases align to TRBD1. Germline values: CDR1 MNHEY, CDR2 SMNVEV (reference sequence). The CDR3 is 16 residues long. V was pared by 6 bases and J by 6 bases, with 13 bases of the junction left unmatched. CDR3 DNA: TGTGCCAGCAGCAAATCGGACAGGGGGGCCATCGCTGAAGCTTTCTTT. Amino acid sequence: CASSKSDRGAIAEAFF.

The genes are TRBV7-9 and TRBJ1-3, with 8 bases identical to TRBD1. The CDR3 totals 17 residues. Trimming took 5 bases from V and 0 from J; bases not matched to a gene: 9. Per the germline V gene, CDR1 is SEHNR and CDR2 is FQNEAQ (reference sequence). CDR3 loop: CASSHRTGLNSGNTIYF. Here the CDR3 DNA reads TGTGCCAGCAGCCATAGGACAGGGCTTAACTCTGGAAACACCATATATTTT.

This clone was seen a single time. The gene calls are TRBV9 and TRBJ2-5; 10 bases fit TRBD2. After removal of 0 bases from V and 1 base from J, the junction contained 3 bases not matched to a gene. Germline V gene sequence: CDR1 SGDLS, CDR2 YYNGEE. This CDR3 has 16 residues. The CDR3 coding sequence is TGTGCCAGCAGCGTAGCGGGACTAGCGTCCCAAGAGACCCAGTACTTC. Protein: CASSVAGLASQETQYF.

This clone was picked up one time. The chain carries TRBV5-8 and TRBJ2-7, with D possibly TRBD1 on 7 matching bases. Germline V gives CDR1 SGHTS, CDR2 YDEGEE. V was clipped by 1 base and J by 7 bases, with 21 bases between them. This CDR3 is 16 amino acids long. The CDR3 DNA reads as TGTGCCAGCAGCTTGCGCGCAGGGGGAGGCACTGGGGAGCAGTACTTC. It is translated as CASSLRAGGGTGEQYF. Together with reference TRBV5-8 and TRBJ2-7, the CDR3 gives the full variable domain: EAGVTQSPTHLIKTRGQQATLRCSPISGHTSVYWYQQALGLGLQFLLWYDEGEERNRGNFPPRFSGRQFPNYSSELNVNALELEDSALYLCASSLRAGGGTGEQYFGPGTRLTVT.

This clone was detected once. This sequence joins TRBV6-1 and TRBJ2-6, with D perhaps TRBD1 (6 bases). Trimming stripped 0 bases from V and 2 bases from J, with 17 bases between. The CDR3 spans 19 residues. Germline CDR1 and CDR2: MNHNS and SASEGT. CDR3 DNA sequence: TGTGCCAGCAGTGAAGCGCTGTCCAGGGGAATCACTGGGGCCAACGTCCTGACTTTC. This encodes CASSEALSRGITGANVLTF.

The chain carries TRBV2 and TRBJ1-5; no clear D. In germline, CDR1 is SNHLY, CDR2 FYNNEI. Trimming shortened V by 2 bases and J by 3 bases, and 14 bases separated the two germline ends. CDR3 size: 16 residues. CDR3 nucleotide sequence: TGTGCCAGCAGTGAACGGGCGGGGTTTGACAATCAGCCCCAGCATTTT. Translated, it gives CASSERAGFDNQPQHF.

The CDR3 DNA reads TGTGCCAGCAGCTTAGGACTCACTGAAGCTTTCTTT. This gives the protein CASSLGLTEAFF. The chain carries TRBV13 and TRBJ1-1, with D unresolved. Germline V gene sequence: CDR1 PRHDT, CDR2 FYEKMQ (reference sequence). The V end was cut by 0 bases, the J end by 4 bases, with 3 bases between. The CDR3 length is 12 residues.

The chain employs TRBV7-9 and TRBJ1-4; 9 positions match TRBD1. Germline assignment: CDR1 SEHNR and CDR2 FQNEAQ (reference sequence). The V segment lost 5 bases and the J segment 6 bases; nucleotides outside the gene matches: 4. This CDR3 region has 14 residues. DNA of the CDR3: TGTGCCAGCAGCCGTCGACAGGGGGATGAAAAACTGTTTTTT. This gives the protein CASSRRQGDEKLFF. The variable domain in full, completed from reference TRBV7-9 and TRBJ1-4, reads DTGVSQNPRHKITKRGQNVTFRCDPISEHNRLYWYRQTLGQGPEFLTYFQNEAQLEKSRLLSDRFSAERPKGSFSTLEIQRTEQGDSAMYLCASSRRQGDEKLFFGSGTQLSVL.

The J gene is TRBJ1-2, the V gene TRBV19; TRBD1 might be the D (5 bases). Germline V lookup: CDR1 LNHDA, CDR2 SQIVND (reference sequence). Trimming removed 5 bases from V and 4 bases from J, with 11 bases in between. CDR3 length: 13 amino acids. The CDR3 DNA reads as TGTGCCAGTAGTCCCACAGGATTCTATGGCTACACCTTC. This encodes CASSPTGFYGYTF.

The chain employs TRBV6-6 and TRBJ1-2; D is uncertain. The germline gives CDR1 MNHNY, CDR2 SVGAGI (reference sequence). The CDR3 spans 13 residues. V was pared by 10 bases and J by 4 bases, with 16 bases between. CDR3 region: CATDSQAFYGYTF. The CDR3 nucleotides read TGTGCCACCGATTCGCAGGCCTTCTATGGCTACACCTTC.

The chain couples TRBV29-1 to TRBJ1-3, with D tentatively TRBD1 (5 bases). Trimming left V 4 bases short and J 7 bases short, with 14 bases between. CDR1 SQVTM and CDR2 ANQGSEA come from the germline V gene. The CDR3 extends over 13 amino acids. Here the CDR3 DNA reads TGCAGCGTTGCTCGGGACTTGGGGAACACCATATATTTT. The encoded protein is CSVARDLGNTIYF. Complete variable domain (other parts from reference TRBV29-1 and TRBJ1-3): SAVISQKPSRDICQRGTSLTIQCQVDSQVTMMFWYRQQPGQSLTLIATANQGSEATYESGFVIDKFPISRPNLTFSTLTVSNMSPEDSSIYLCSVARDLGNTIYFGEGSWLTVV.

The rearrangement links TRBV30 to TRBJ2-7; a possible D gene is TRBD1 (5 bases). The CDR3 sequence is 12 residues long. Trimming left V 6 bases short and J 0 bases short, with 9 bases between. Germline V gives CDR1 GTSNPN, CDR2 SVGIG (reference sequence). The DNA of the CDR3 is TGTGCCTGTAGACAGTACTCCTACGAGCAGTACTTC. Residues: CACRQYSYEQYF.